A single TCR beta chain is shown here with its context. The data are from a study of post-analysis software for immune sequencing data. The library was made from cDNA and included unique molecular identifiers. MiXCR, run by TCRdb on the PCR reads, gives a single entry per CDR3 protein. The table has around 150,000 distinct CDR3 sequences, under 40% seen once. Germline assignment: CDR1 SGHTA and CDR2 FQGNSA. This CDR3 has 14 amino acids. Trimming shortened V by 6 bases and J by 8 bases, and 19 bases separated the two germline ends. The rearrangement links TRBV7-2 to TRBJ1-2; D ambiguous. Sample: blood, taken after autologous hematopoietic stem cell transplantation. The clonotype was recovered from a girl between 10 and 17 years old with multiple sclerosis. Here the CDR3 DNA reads TGTGCCAGCAGTCTCGCCGAGAGGGTTAAAGGCTACACCTTC. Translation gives CASSLAERVKGYTF.